This entry describes one T cell receptor beta chain. This sample is part of a study of cytomegalovirus exposure and HLA in healthy donors. The table came from immunoSEQ multiplex PCR; TCRdb's copy has only in-frame clones and leaves some out. The table includes 90,000 to 150,000 clones, more than 75% detected once. Germline V gives CDR1 SNHLY, CDR2 FYNNEI. Losses at the gene ends were 6 bases for V and 4 bases for J; bases not matched to a gene: 3. The CDR3 length is 13 residues. The sequence was collected from a woman aged 18-30 years in good health and CMV-seropositive. The chain uses TRBV2 and TRBJ1-5; 7 bases fit TRBD1. Material for sequencing was PBMCs. The chain's CDR3 is CASRQQGNQPQHF. The CDR3 coding sequence is TGTGCCAGCAGGCAACAGGGGAATCAGCCCCAGCATTTT. Complete variable domain (other parts from reference TRBV2 and TRBJ1-5): EPEVTQTPSHQVTQMGQEVILRCVPISNHLYFYWYRQILGQKVEFLVSFYNNEISEKSEIFDDQFSVERPDGSNFTLKIRSTKLEDSAMYFCASRQQGNQPQHFGDGTRLSIL.